This T cell receptor (beta chain) is drawn from a study of radiotherapy plus CTLA-4 blockade in lung cancer. About the study: Objective responses arose in roughly 20% of patients, and over 25% experienced disease control.

The CDR3 is 16 amino acids. Deletions cut 4 bases from V and 4 bases from J, with 19 bases between. Germline loops: CDR1 ENHRY, CDR2 SYGVKD. Focal radiation plus CTLA-4 blockade with ipilimumab was administered to patients who had chemo-refractory metastatic non-small-cell lung cancer. TCRdb's copy holds only in-frame clones and misses some; the assay was immunoSEQ multiplex PCR. Here the sample spans around 45,000 clones, approximately 76% being singletons. The sequencing here drew on peripheral blood, taken from a patient treated with radiotherapy plus ipilimumab. The chain joins TRBV10-3 to TRBJ2-5, with a weak D call TRBD1 (6 bases). This clonotype originated in a human donor with non-small cell lung cancer who had stable disease on radiotherapy plus ipilimumab. The CDR3 protein is CAISVGTRELGETQYF. CDR3 nucleotides: TGTGCCATCAGTGTTGGGACAAGGGAGTTGGGAGAGACCCAGTACTTC.